What follows are 32 T cell receptor beta chains derived from one specimen sequenced in a study of beta chain features in type 1 diabetes. Every bit of the isolated RNA underwent reverse transcription, so sequencing read expressed TCRB transcripts. Assay: immunoSEQ multiplex PCR; the TCRdb copy retains only in-frame clones and omits some. The sample lists approximately 120,000 clones; about 40% were seen once. The sample was stem cell memory CD4+ T cells from blood. These TCRs come from a woman between 18 and 29 years old in good health.

This clone showed up just a few times. J is TRBJ1-1 and V is TRBV28, with a possible D match to TRBD1 (6 bases). Germline assignment: CDR1 MDHEN and CDR2 SYDVKM. There are 14 residues in the CDR3. Trimming left V 6 bases short and J 2 bases short, with 13 bases between. The CDR3 DNA reads as TGTGCCAGCAGCCCTTCACAGGGCAACACTGAAGCTTTCTTT. Its protein product is CASSPSQGNTEAFF.

This clone has just a few counts. The chain joins TRBV30 to TRBJ2-3; 7 nucleotides line up with TRBD2. J was trimmed by 0 bases and V by 6 bases; bases with no gene match: 9. Germline V gene sequence: CDR1 GTSNPN, CDR2 SVGIG (reference sequence). This CDR3 spans 15 amino acids. The CDR3 DNA reads TGTGCCTGTACTACCAGCGGGGCTAGCACAGATACGCAGTATTTT. It yields the protein CACTTSGASTDTQYF.

This chain uses TRBV29-1 with TRBJ2-3, with D perhaps matching TRBD1 (6 bases). Germline CDR1 and CDR2: SQVTM and ANQGSEA. This CDR3 comprises 13 residues. Between the trimmed V and J ends, which lost 7 bases and 1 base, there was a span of 12 bases. As DNA, the CDR3 is TGCAGCGCTAGCTCAGGGGGCACAGATACGCAGTATTTT. It is translated as CSASSGGTDTQYF.

This clone was seen only a few times. The rearrangement links TRBV7-9 to TRBJ2-1; the D gene is possibly TRBD2 (5 bases). Deletions cut 2 bases from V and 7 bases from J, with 6 bases between. The CDR3 length is 12 residues. CDR1 and CDR2 (germline): SEHNR, FQNEAQ (reference sequence). This CDR3 reads CASSLWENEQFF. The CDR3 DNA reads TGTGCCAGCAGCTTATGGGAGAATGAGCAGTTCTTC.

This clone has a single count. The rearrangement uses TRBV6-1 and TRBJ1-5; a possible D gene is TRBD1 (6 bases). Germline assignment: CDR1 MNHNS and CDR2 SASEGT. Trimming stripped 4 bases from V and 6 bases from J, with 16 bases between. The CDR3 has 15 amino acids. The CDR3 here is CASSATSGASQPQHF. In DNA form, the CDR3 reads TGTGCCAGCAGTGCGACTTCAGGGGCCTCTCAGCCCCAGCATTTT.

This rearrangement joins TRBV19 to TRBJ1-1, with D tentatively TRBD1 (5 bases). This CDR3 spans 14 amino acids. Trimming cost V 3 bases and J 4 bases, with 12 bases left between them. Per germline, CDR1 LNHDA and CDR2 SQIVND (reference sequence). The CDR3 region is CASSIRGSGTEAFF. The CDR3 nucleotides read TGTGCCAGTAGTATTAGGGGATCGGGCACTGAAGCTTTCTTT.

V usage is TRBV14 and J usage is TRBJ2-1; weak D call: TRBD1 (6 bases). The V and J ends lost 4 bases and 4 bases respectively, with 11 bases between them. This CDR3 contains 14 residues. Germline V gene data show CDR1 as SGHDN and CDR2 as FVKESK. CDR3 DNA: TGTGCCAGCAGCCTACACAGGGTGTACAATGAGCAGTTCTTC. It translates to CASSLHRVYNEQFF.

The chain has TRBV25-1 and TRBJ1-1, with 8 bases that match TRBD1. Germline-derived CDR1 and CDR2 are MGHDK and SYGVNS. Trimming at V came to 1 base and at J to 7 bases, leaving 8 bases not matched to a gene. This CDR3 region has 15 residues. The CDR3 DNA sequence: TGTGCCAGCAGTGAATGGGCAGGGGGCCGCGTTGAAGCTTTCTTT. This translates into CASSEWAGGRVEAFF.

There are a few counts of this clone. The J gene is TRBJ2-5, the V gene TRBV5-1; 7 bases match TRBD1. Germline values: CDR1 SGHRS, CDR2 YFSETQ. Trimming cost V 4 bases and J 5 bases; bases outside gene matches: 8. The CDR3 loop spans 14 amino acids. The CDR3 DNA sequence: TGCGCCAGCAGCCCCGACAGGGTCGGGGAGACCCAGTACTTC. Its translation is CASSPDRVGETQYF.

The V call is TRBV6-5, the J call TRBJ2-1, with a weak D call TRBD2 (6 bases). The germline gives CDR1 MNHEY, CDR2 SVGAGI. V was trimmed by 6 bases and J by 5 bases, leaving 17 bases between them. The CDR3 loop spans 15 amino acids. CDR3 nucleotide sequence: TGTGCCAGCAGCCATGGGGGGTTGATAAACAATGAGCAGTTCTTC. This codes for CASSHGGLINNEQFF.

To note about this clone: Other DNA sequences in this specimen translate into the identical CDR3. The chain has TRBV7-2 and TRBJ2-5, with a tentative D call TRBD1 (5 bases). The CDR3 consists of 13 residues. V gave up 3 bases and J gave up 2 bases, with 7 bases separating them. Germline CDR1 is SGHTA and CDR2 is FQGNSA. CDR3 coding DNA: TGTGCCAGCAGCTTCGACAGACAAGAGACCCAGTACTTC. Its protein product is CASSFDRQETQYF.

This clone was seen only a few times. V and J are TRBV7-9 and TRBJ1-2; TRBD1 matches at 10 bases. This CDR3 is built from 14 residues. V was clipped by 4 bases and J by 4 bases; unmatched bases: 3. CDR1 is SEHNR and CDR2 is FQNEAQ in the germline V gene (reference sequence). The CDR3 DNA is TGTGCCAGCAGCTCCGGGACAGGGGTCTATGGCTACACCTTC. It codes for CASSSGTGVYGYTF.

The rearrangement links TRBV2 to TRBJ2-1, with 8 bases fitting TRBD2. V lost 4 bases and J lost 4; bases outside the gene matches: 6. This CDR3 is built from 15 residues. Germline assignment: CDR1 SNHLY and CDR2 FYNNEI. CDR3 nucleotides: TGTGCCAGCAGTGCCTCGGGAGGGTTATACAATGAGCAGTTCTTC. It is translated as CASSASGGLYNEQFF.

This clone has just a few counts. The chain combines TRBV19 with TRBJ1-2; D not certain. Germline assignment: CDR1 LNHDA and CDR2 SQIVND (reference sequence). Deletions cut 6 bases from V and 8 bases from J, with 10 bases between. The length of the CDR3 is 11 residues. The chain's CDR3 is CASRLLEGYTF. In DNA, the CDR3 is TGTGCCAGTAGGTTATTGGAGGGCTACACCTTC.

This clone came up a few times. The rearrangement links TRBV6-6 to TRBJ2-1, with D perhaps matching TRBD2 (5 bases). Germline V CDR1 and CDR2: MNHNY, SVGAGI (reference sequence). This CDR3 region has 15 residues. V lost 2 bases, J lost 8 bases, and 16 bases lay in between. The CDR3 loop is CASSYGFSGVDEQFF. CDR3 DNA: TGTGCCAGCAGTTACGGATTTTCCGGGGTCGATGAGCAGTTCTTC.

The rearrangement links TRBV7-9 to TRBJ2-1; 11 nucleotides line up with TRBD2. The germline CDR1 and CDR2 sequences are SEHNR and FQNEAQ (reference sequence). With V trimmed by 5 bases and J by 7 bases, 10 bases remained unmatched. CDR3 length equals 16 residues. CDR3 bases: TGTGCCAGCAGCCGATTAGCGGGAGGGCCGGGAAATGAGCAGTTCTTC. Its translation is CASSRLAGGPGNEQFF.

The gene calls are TRBV4-3 and TRBJ1-2; 9 bases are shared with TRBD1. The CDR3 length is 15 residues. V trimming: 0 bases; J trimming: 5 bases; junction bases outside the gene matches: 4. The germline CDR1 and CDR2 sequences are LGHNA and YSLEER. The CDR3 DNA sequence: TGCGCCAGCAGCCAAGAAGGGGGACAGGGTTATGGCTACACCTTC. Protein product: CASSQEGGQGYGYTF.

The V call is TRBV2, the J call TRBJ1-1; the D gene is possibly TRBD1 (6 bases). The CDR3 is 13 residues long. Germline V gives CDR1 SNHLY, CDR2 FYNNEI. The ends were cut back, 4 bases at V and 7 bases at J, with 13 bases in the middle. The CDR3 DNA reads TGTGCCAGCAGTGGGACAGCTATTCGTGAAGCTTTCTTT. It codes for CASSGTAIREAFF.

J is TRBJ2-2 and V is TRBV5-1; TRBD2 aligns across 7 bases. CDR1 and CDR2 (germline): SGHRS, YFSETQ. V shed 2 bases, J shed 0 bases, and the junction held 1 base outside the gene matches. CDR3 length: 15 amino acids. CDR3 in DNA: TGCGCCAGCAGCTTCGGGGGGACGAACACCGGGGAGCTGTTTTTT. Translating it yields CASSFGGTNTGELFF.

This clone was counted a few times. The rearrangement links TRBV5-6 to TRBJ1-2; TRBD1 might be the D (5 bases). The CDR3 spans 16 residues. With 2 bases removed from V and 5 bases from J, the gap between germline ends came to 19 bases. CDR1 SGHDT and CDR2 YYEEEE come from the germline V gene. CDR3 protein: CASSFYRRPEFYGYTF. The CDR3 DNA reads TGTGCCAGCAGCTTCTACAGGCGACCCGAATTTTATGGCTACACCTTC.

This clone has a handful of counts. The rearrangement uses TRBV5-1 and TRBJ2-7; 8 bases align to TRBD2. Germline CDR1 reads SGHRS; CDR2 reads YFSETQ. The CDR3 has 15 residues. With V trimmed by 4 bases and J by 2 bases, 8 bases remained unmatched. As DNA, the CDR3 is TGCGCCAGCAGCCTATCTAGCGGGCCAACCTACGAGCAGTACTTC. It yields the protein CASSLSSGPTYEQYF. The full variable domain, rest sourced from reference TRBV5-1 and TRBJ2-7, is KAGVTQTPRYLIKTRGQQVTLSCSPISGHRSVSWYQQTPGQGLQFLFEYFSETQRNKGNFPGRFSGRQFSNSRSEMNVSTLELGDSALYLCASSLSSGPTYEQYFGPGTRLTVT.

This rearrangement joins TRBV7-6 to TRBJ1-1, with D tentatively TRBD1 (5 bases). The CDR3 has 16 residues. Trimming cost V 3 bases and J 8 bases, with 22 bases left between them. CDR1 and CDR2 (germline): SGHVS, FNYEAQ. In DNA, the CDR3 is TGTGCCAGCAGCTTGGAGAATGGGGGAGGCCACATGGAAGCTTTCTTT. It is translated as CASSLENGGGHMEAFF.

This clone was picked up a small number of times. This chain links TRBV19 with TRBJ2-1, with 10 bases identical to TRBD1. Trimming at V came to 5 bases and at J to 9 bases, leaving 13 bases not matched to a gene. CDR3 length equals 16 residues. Germline values: CDR1 LNHDA, CDR2 SQIVND (reference sequence). The CDR3 here is CASSAVRDRGRPEQFF. The CDR3 DNA reads as TGTGCCAGTAGTGCCGTACGGGACAGGGGTAGGCCTGAGCAGTTCTTC.

This sequence joins TRBV28 and TRBJ2-7; TRBD2 matches 8 bases. Germline CDR1 MDHEN, CDR2 SYDVKM. The ends lost 6 bases at V and 2 bases at J; junction bases unmatched: 9. This CDR3 comprises 15 residues. CDR3 sequence reads: CASSSTGGTTYEQYF. The CDR3 DNA reads as TGTGCCAGCAGCTCCACGGGGGGGACCACCTACGAGCAGTACTTC. The variable domain in full, completed from reference TRBV28 and TRBJ2-7, reads DVKVTQSSRYLVKRTGEKVFLECVQDMDHENMFWYRQDPGLGLRLIYFSYDVKMKEKGDIPEGYSVSREKKERFSLILESASTNQTSMYLCASSSTGGTTYEQYFGPGTRLTVT.

J is TRBJ1-3 and V is TRBV28; D ambiguous. V was clipped by 7 bases and J by 0 bases, with 10 bases between them. Germline assignment: CDR1 MDHEN and CDR2 SYDVKM. The CDR3 sequence is 14 residues long. This chain's CDR3 is CASKKQSSGNTIYF. The CDR3 coding sequence is TGTGCCAGCAAAAAACAGAGCTCTGGAAACACCATATATTTT.

The rearrangement uses TRBV19 and TRBJ2-1; D not certain. Germline CDR1 is LNHDA and CDR2 is SQIVND (reference sequence). CDR3 length: 12 residues. The ends were cut back, 3 bases at V and 5 bases at J, with 5 bases in the middle. The CDR3 region is CASSIYDNEQFF. The CDR3 DNA is TGTGCCAGTAGTATCTACGACAATGAGCAGTTCTTC.

The chain joins TRBV7-8 to TRBJ1-2; 9 bases fit TRBD1. With 5 bases clipped from V and 8 bases from J, the junction kept 6 bases outside the gene matches. The CDR3 runs 13 residues. CDR1 and CDR2 (germline): SGHVS, FQNEAQ. CDR3 residues: CASSATGGRGYTF. The CDR3 DNA reads TGTGCCAGCAGCGCAACAGGGGGCAGGGGCTACACCTTC.

The J gene is TRBJ1-5, the V gene TRBV29-1; D uncertain. This CDR3 is 13 amino acids long. Trimming shortened V by 4 bases and J by 1 base, and 8 bases separated the two germline ends. Germline CDR1 reads SQVTM; CDR2 reads ANQGSEA. The DNA for the CDR3 is TGCAGCGTTGGAGGTAGGAGCAATCAGCCCCAGCATTTT. This translates into CSVGGRSNQPQHF.

The chain uses TRBV2 and TRBJ2-7; D is ambiguous. The V end lost 4 bases, the J end lost 3 bases, and 4 bases lay between the germline ends. Germline CDR1 reads SNHLY; CDR2 reads FYNNEI. The CDR3 is 11 residues long. The chain's CDR3 is CASSGDYEQYF. DNA of the CDR3: TGTGCCAGCAGTGGAGACTACGAGCAGTACTTC.

The rearrangement uses TRBV5-1 and TRBJ1-1; D may be TRBD1 (5 bases). Germline-derived CDR1 and CDR2 are SGHRS and YFSETQ. The CDR3 totals 16 residues. V gave up 4 bases and J gave up 0 bases, with 16 bases separating them. CDR3 nucleotide sequence: TGCGCCAGCAGCCCAATATTCGGGGGTTTGAACACTGAAGCTTTCTTT. This encodes CASSPIFGGLNTEAFF.

This clone was counted between two and nine times. The chain joins TRBV5-1 to TRBJ2-4; 11 nucleotides line up with TRBD2. Per the germline V gene, CDR1 is SGHRS and CDR2 is YFSETQ. The CDR3 runs to 14 residues. The ends lost 0 bases at V and 9 bases at J; junction bases unmatched: 2. The CDR3 coding sequence is TGCGCCAGCAGCTTGGAAACTAGCGGGGGCATTCAGTACTTC. It translates to CASSLETSGGIQYF. The full variable domain, its missing parts supplied by reference TRBV5-1 and TRBJ2-4, is KAGVTQTPRYLIKTRGQQVTLSCSPISGHRSVSWYQQTPGQGLQFLFEYFSETQRNKGNFPGRFSGRQFSNSRSEMNVSTLELGDSALYLCASSLETSGGIQYFGAGTRLSVL.

The rearrangement links TRBV29-1 to TRBJ1-1; D is undetermined. From germline, CDR1 is SQVTM and CDR2 ANQGSEA. The CDR3 contains 10 residues. V lost 7 bases and J 5 bases, leaving 8 bases between the germline ends. CDR3 region: CSAYYTEAFF. The CDR3 DNA follows: TGCAGCGCTTATTATACTGAAGCTTTCTTT.